This T cell receptor beta chain comes out of a study of early T cells in non-severe SARS-CoV-2 infection. The CDR3 is 14 amino acids. The germline CDR1 and CDR2 sequences are DFQATT and SNEGSKA (reference sequence). The V end lost 5 bases, the J end lost 8 bases, and 19 bases lay between the germline ends. Unique molecular identifiers were affixed to single, distinct cDNA molecules. TCRdb fed the 5' RACE reads into MiXCR, producing one record per CDR3 protein. The profile shows 65,000 to 90,000 distinct CDR3 sequences, around an eighth of them singletons. The rearrangement joins TRBV20-1 to TRBJ2-1; D is possibly TRBD1 (6 bases). The receptor was derived from an adult who was a healthcare worker with PCR-confirmed SARS-CoV-2 infection or an uninfected control (not recorded which). Sequenced material: whole blood. DNA for the CDR3: TGCAGTGCTCCCAGGGGAGCGTCCGGAGATGAGCAGTTCTTC. Protein product: CSAPRGASGDEQFF.